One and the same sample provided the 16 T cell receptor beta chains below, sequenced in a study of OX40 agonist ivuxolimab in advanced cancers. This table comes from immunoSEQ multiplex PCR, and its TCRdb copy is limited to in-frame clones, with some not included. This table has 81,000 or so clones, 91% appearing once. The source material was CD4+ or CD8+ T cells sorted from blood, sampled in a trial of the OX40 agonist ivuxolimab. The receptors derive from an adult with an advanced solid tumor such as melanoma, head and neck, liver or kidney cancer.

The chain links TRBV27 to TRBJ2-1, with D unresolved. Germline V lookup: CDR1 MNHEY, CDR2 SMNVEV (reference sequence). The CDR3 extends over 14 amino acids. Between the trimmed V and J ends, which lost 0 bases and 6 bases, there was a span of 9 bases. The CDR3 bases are TGTGCCAGCAGTTTATCGCGGCGGATCAATGAGCAGTTCTTC. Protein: CASSLSRRINEQFF.

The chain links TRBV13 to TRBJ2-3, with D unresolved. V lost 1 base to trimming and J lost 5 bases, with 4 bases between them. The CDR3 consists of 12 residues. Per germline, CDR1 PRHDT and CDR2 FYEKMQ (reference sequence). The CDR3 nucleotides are TGTGCCAGCAGCTTAGACAGAGATACGCAGTATTTT. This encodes CASSLDRDTQYF.

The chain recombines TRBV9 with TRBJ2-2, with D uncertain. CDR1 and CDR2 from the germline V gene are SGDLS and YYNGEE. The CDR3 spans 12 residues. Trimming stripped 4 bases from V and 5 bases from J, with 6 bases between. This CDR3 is CASSSMTGELFF. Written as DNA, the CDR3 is TGTGCCAGCAGCTCCATGACCGGGGAGCTGTTTTTT.

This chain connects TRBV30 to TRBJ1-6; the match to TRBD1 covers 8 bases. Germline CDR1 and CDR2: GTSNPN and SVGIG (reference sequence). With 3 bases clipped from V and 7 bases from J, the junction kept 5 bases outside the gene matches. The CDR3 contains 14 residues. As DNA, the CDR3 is TGTGCCTGGAGCGCCGGACAGGGCAATTCACCCCTCCACTTT. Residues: CAWSAGQGNSPLHF.

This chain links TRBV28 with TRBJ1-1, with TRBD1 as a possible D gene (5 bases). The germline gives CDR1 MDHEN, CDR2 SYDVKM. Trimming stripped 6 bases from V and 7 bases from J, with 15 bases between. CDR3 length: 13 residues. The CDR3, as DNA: TGTGCCAGCAGCCCAATCCGACAGAATGAAGCTTTCTTT. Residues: CASSPIRQNEAFF.

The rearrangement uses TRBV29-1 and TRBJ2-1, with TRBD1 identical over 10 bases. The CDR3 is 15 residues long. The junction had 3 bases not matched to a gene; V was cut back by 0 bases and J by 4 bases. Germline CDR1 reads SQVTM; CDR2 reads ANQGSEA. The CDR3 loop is CSVEDPGQGYNEQFF. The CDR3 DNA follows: TGCAGCGTTGAAGATCCGGGACAGGGGTACAATGAGCAGTTCTTC.

This CDR3 is CASSPPVPGPPGPSSPLHF. The CDR3 nucleotides are TGTGCCAGCAGTCCTCCCGTCCCGGGGCCCCCGGGCCCGAGTTCACCCCTCCACTTT. The chain links TRBV27 to TRBJ1-6, with a possible D match to TRBD1 (5 bases). CDR1 is MNHEY, CDR2 SMNVEV, per germline (reference sequence). The CDR3 runs 19 residues. Trimming removed 5 bases from V and 9 bases from J, with 29 bases in between.

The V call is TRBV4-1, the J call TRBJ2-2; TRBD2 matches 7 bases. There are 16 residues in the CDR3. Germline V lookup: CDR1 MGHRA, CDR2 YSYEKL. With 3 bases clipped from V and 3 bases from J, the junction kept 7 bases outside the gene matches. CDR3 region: CASSQGLTDYTGELFF. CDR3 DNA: TGCGCCAGCAGCCAGGGACTAACGGACTACACCGGGGAGCTGTTTTTT.

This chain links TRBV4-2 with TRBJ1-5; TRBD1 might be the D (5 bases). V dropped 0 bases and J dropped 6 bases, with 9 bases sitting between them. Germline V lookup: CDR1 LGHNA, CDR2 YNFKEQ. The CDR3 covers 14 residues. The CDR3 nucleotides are TGTGCCAGCAGCCAAGAGAGGGGTTTTCAGCCCCAGCATTTT. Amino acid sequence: CASSQERGFQPQHF.

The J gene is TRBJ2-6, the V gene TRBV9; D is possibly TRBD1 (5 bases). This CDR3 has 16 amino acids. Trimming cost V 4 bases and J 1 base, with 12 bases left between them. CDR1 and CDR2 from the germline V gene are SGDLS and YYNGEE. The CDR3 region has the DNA TGTGCCAGCAGCTCTAACAGGTTATCTGGGGCCAACGTCCTGACTTTC. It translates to CASSSNRLSGANVLTF.

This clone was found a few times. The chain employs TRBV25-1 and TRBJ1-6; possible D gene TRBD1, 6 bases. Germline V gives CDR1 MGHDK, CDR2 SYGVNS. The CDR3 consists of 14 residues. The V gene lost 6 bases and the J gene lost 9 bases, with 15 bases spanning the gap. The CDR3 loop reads CASSLTGALSPLHF. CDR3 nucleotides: TGTGCCAGCAGCCTCACGGGGGCTCTTTCACCCCTCCACTTT.

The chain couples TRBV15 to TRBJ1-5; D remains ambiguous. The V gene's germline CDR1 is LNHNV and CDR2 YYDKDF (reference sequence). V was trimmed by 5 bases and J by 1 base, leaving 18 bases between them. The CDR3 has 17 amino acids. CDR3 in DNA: TGTGCCACCAGCGGCTCTTTGGGTTGGGGAAGCAATCAGCCCCAGCATTTT. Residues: CATSGSLGWGSNQPQHF.

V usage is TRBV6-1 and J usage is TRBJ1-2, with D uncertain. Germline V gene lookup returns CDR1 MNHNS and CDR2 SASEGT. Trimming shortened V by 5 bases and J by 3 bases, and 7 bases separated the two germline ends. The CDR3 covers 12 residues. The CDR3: CASSFSDYGYTF. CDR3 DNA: TGTGCCAGCAGTTTCTCCGACTATGGCTACACCTTC.

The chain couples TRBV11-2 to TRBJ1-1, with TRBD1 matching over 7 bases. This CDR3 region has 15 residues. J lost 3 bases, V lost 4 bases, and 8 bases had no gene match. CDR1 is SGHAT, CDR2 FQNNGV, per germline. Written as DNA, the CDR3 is TGTGCCAGCAGCTCCCGACAGGGTCGGTACACTGAAGCTTTCTTT. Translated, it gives CASSSRQGRYTEAFF.

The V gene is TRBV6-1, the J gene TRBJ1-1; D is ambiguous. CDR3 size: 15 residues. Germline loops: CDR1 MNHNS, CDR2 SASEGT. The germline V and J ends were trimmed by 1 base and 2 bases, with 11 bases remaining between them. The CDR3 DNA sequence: TGTGCCAGCAGTGAAGAATTTCCAGCCAACACTGAAGCTTTCTTT. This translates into CASSEEFPANTEAFF.

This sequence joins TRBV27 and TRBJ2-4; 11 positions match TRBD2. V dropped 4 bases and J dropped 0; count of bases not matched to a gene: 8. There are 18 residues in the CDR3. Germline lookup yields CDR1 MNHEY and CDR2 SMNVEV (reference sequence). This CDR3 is CASSWASGGYLAKNIQYF. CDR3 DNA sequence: TGTGCCAGCAGTTGGGCTAGCGGGGGGTACCTAGCCAAAAACATTCAGTACTTC.